The rows below give T cell receptor beta chains drawn from one sample of a study of breast tumors, draining lymph nodes, adjacent tissues. TCRdb ran MiXCR on the multiplex PCR reads and lists one entry per CDR3 protein. The sample gives roughly 12,000 distinct CDR3 sequences, approximately 50% of which show up once; less than 40% is in the top ten. Sequencing was done on a sample of breast tumor tissue. These receptors originate from a female donor with breast cancer. Some clones in this sample may be carry-over from other donors' samples. Each CDR3 is given with its conserved first and last residue. A D gene is named only where the DNA matches it firmly.

CDR3 protein | J gene | V gene | D gene
CASTVPGIGDTQYF | TRBJ2-3 | TRBV9 | NA
CASSPAELAGSYEQYF | TRBJ2-7 | TRBV5-1 | TRBD2
CATSTETRTESSGGYTF | TRBJ1-2 | TRBV15 | NA
CASSFTGLARELFF | TRBJ2-2 | TRBV3-1 | TRBD2
CASREDKYNEQFF | TRBJ2-1 | TRBV6-2/TRBV6-3 | NA
CTSSDPGRNEQFF | TRBJ2-1 | TRBV2 | NA
CASSPTSSGYTF | TRBJ1-2 | TRBV12-3/TRBV12-4 | NA
CASSNRHLGEGEQYF | TRBJ2-7 | TRBV7-9 | TRBD2
CATSDFGGVTGELFF | TRBJ2-2 | TRBV24-1 | TRBD2
CSARDLSGTNEKLFF | TRBJ1-4 | TRBV20-1 | NA
CASSVLAGGYHHTQYF | TRBJ2-3 | TRBV27 | TRBD2
CSARDGRSSYEQYF | TRBJ2-7 | TRBV20-1 | NA
CASSATGNNSPLHF | TRBJ1-6 | TRBV2 | TRBD1
CSARDPRTSGGTDTQYF | TRBJ2-3 | TRBV20-1 | TRBD2
CASSLMEGGYEQYF | TRBJ2-7 | TRBV7-2 | NA
CSVGGVNSPLHF | TRBJ1-6 | TRBV29-1 | NA
CATSRGGKYNEQFF | TRBJ2-1 | TRBV24-1 | NA
CASSSRTGRAAGELFF | TRBJ2-2 | TRBV9 | NA
CATSDFGRALSSYNEQFF | TRBJ2-1 | TRBV24-1 | NA
CASGPRTGVEQFF | TRBJ2-1 | TRBV7-3 | TRBD1
CASSSGDYGYTF | TRBJ1-2 | TRBV10-2 | NA
CASSPYTGTLSAYGYTF | TRBJ1-2 | TRBV7-8 | NA
CASSFIPDNYGYTF | TRBJ1-2 | TRBV5-1 | NA
CASSRVPGQGADEQYF | TRBJ2-7 | TRBV19 | TRBD1
CSALRRDEALAETQYF | TRBJ2-5 | TRBV20-1 | NA